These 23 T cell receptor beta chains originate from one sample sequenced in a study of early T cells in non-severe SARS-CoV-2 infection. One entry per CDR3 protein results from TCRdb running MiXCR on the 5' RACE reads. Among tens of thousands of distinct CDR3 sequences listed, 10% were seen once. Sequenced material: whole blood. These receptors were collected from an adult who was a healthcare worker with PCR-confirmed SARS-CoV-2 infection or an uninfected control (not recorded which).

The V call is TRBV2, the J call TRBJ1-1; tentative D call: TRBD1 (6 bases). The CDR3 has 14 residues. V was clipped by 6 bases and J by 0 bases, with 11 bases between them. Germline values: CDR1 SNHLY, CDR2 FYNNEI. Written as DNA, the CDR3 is TGTGCCAGCAGAGGACAGCACATGAACACTGAAGCTTTCTTT. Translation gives CASRGQHMNTEAFF. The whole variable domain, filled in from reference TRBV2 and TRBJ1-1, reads EPEVTQTPSHQVTQMGQEVILRCVPISNHLYFYWYRQILGQKVEFLVSFYNNEISEKSEIFDDQFSVERPDGSNFTLKIRSTKLEDSAMYFCASRGQHMNTEAFFGQGTRLTVV.

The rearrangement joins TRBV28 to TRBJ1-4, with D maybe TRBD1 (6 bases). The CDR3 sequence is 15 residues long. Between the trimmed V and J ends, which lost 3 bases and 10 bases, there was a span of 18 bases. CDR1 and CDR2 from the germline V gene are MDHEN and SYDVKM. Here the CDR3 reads CASSLPGTRDPKLFF. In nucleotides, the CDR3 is TGTGCCAGCAGTTTGCCCGGGACAAGGGATCCAAAACTGTTTTTT.

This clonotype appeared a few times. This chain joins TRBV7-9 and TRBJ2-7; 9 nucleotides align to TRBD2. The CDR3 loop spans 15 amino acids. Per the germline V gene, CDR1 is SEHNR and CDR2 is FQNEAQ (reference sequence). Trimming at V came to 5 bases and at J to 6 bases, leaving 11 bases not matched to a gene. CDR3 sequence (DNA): TGTGCCAGCAGCCCACTCGGAGCGGGAGGTCTCGAGCAGTACTTC. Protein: CASSPLGAGGLEQYF.

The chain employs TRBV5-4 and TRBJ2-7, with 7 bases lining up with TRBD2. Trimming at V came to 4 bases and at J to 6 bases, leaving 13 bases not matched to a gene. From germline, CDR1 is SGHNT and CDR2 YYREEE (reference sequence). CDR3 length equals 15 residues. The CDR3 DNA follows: TGTGCCAGCAGCCTGGCCGGGCGGGGGAGTTTCGAGCAGTACTTC. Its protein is CASSLAGRGSFEQYF.

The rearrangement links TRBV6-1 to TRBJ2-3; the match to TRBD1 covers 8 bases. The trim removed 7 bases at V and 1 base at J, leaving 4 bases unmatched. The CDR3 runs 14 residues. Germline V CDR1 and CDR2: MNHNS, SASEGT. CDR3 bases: TGTGCCAGCATTAAGACAGGGGGCACAGATACGCAGTATTTT. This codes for CASIKTGGTDTQYF.

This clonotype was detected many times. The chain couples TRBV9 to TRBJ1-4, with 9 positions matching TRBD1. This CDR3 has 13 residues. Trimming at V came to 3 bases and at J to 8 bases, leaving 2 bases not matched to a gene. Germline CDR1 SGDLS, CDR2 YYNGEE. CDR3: CASSGQGDEKLFF. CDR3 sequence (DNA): TGTGCCAGCAGCGGACAGGGGGACGAAAAACTGTTTTTT. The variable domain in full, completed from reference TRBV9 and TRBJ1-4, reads DSGVTQTPKHLITATGQRVTLRCSPRSGDLSVYWYQQSLDQGLQFLIQYYNGEERAKGNILERFSAQQFPDLHSELNLSSLELGDSALYFCASSGQGDEKLFFGSGTQLSVL.

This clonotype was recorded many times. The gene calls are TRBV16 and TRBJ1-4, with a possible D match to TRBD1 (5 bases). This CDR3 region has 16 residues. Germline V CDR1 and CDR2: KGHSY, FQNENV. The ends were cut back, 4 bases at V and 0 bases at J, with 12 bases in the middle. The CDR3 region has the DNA TGTGCCAGCAGCCTGATGTCGGGGGCAACTAATGAAAAACTGTTTTTT. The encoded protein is CASSLMSGATNEKLFF.

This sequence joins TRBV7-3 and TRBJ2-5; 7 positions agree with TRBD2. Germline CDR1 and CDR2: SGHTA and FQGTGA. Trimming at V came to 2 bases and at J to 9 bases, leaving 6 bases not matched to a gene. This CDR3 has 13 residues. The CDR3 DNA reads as TGTGCCAGCAGCTTATCGCGGGAGAGGGCCCAGTACTTC. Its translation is CASSLSRERAQYF.

CDR3 sequence reads: CASSMFPVDTQYF. CDR3 bases: TGTGCCAGTAGTATGTTCCCAGTCGATACGCAGTATTTT. This chain connects TRBV19 to TRBJ2-3; D gene unclear. V was clipped by 3 bases and J by 6 bases, with 10 bases between them. The germline V gene encodes CDR1 LNHDA and CDR2 SQIVND (reference sequence). This CDR3 comprises 13 residues.

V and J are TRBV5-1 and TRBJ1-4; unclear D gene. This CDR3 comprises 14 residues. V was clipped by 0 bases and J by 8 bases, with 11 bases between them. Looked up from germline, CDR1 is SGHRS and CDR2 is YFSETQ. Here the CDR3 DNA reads TGCGCCAGCAGCTTGGGACCGACGGGAGAAAAACTGTTTTTT. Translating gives CASSLGPTGEKLFF.

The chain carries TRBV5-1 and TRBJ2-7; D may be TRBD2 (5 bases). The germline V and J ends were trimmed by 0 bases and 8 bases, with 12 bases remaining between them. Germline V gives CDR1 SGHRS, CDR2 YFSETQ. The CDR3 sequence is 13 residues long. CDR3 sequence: CASSLDGKRKQYF. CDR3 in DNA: TGCGCCAGCAGCTTGGACGGGAAAAGAAAGCAGTACTTC.

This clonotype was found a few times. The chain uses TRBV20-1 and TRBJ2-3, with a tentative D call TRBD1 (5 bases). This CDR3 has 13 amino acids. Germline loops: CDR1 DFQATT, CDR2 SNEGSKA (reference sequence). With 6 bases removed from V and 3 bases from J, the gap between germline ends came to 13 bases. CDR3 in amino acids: CSAFRDGTDTQYF. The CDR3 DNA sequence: TGCAGTGCATTCAGGGATGGGACAGATACGCAGTATTTT.

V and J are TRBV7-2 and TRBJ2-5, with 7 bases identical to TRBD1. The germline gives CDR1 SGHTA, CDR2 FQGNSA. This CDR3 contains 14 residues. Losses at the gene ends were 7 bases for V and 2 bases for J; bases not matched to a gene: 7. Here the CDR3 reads CASTRDRTQETQYF. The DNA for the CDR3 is TGTGCCAGCACCCGGGACAGAACTCAAGAGACCCAGTACTTC. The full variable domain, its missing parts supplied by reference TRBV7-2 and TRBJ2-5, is GAGVSQSPSNKVTEKGKDVELRCDPISGHTALYWYRQSLGQGLEFLIYFQGNSAPDKSGLPSDRFSAERTGGSVSTLTIQRTQQEDSAVYLCASTRDRTQETQYFGPGTRLLVL.

CDR3 in amino acids: CSATPGPYNEQFF. The CDR3, as DNA: TGCAGTGCTACTCCGGGACCATACAATGAGCAGTTCTTC. The V call is TRBV20-1, the J call TRBJ2-1; D could derive from TRBD1 or TRBD2 (5 bases each). This CDR3 region has 13 residues. Germline-derived CDR1 and CDR2 are DFQATT and SNEGSKA (reference sequence). The V and J ends lost 4 bases and 4 bases respectively, with 11 bases between them.

The CDR3 here is CASSRDALRNYGYTF. DNA for the CDR3: TGTGCCAGCAGCCGAGACGCTTTACGTAACTATGGCTACACCTTC. This sequence joins TRBV12-3 or TRBV12-4 and TRBJ1-2, with no clear D. Deletions cut 6 bases from V and 1 base from J, with 15 bases between. The CDR3 sequence is 15 residues long.

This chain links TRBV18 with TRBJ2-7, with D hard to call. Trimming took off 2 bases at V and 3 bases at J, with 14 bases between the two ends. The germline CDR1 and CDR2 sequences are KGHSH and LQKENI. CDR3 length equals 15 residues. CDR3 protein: CASSPDSRNYYEQYF. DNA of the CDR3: TGTGCCAGCTCACCAGATTCACGGAACTACTACGAGCAGTACTTC.

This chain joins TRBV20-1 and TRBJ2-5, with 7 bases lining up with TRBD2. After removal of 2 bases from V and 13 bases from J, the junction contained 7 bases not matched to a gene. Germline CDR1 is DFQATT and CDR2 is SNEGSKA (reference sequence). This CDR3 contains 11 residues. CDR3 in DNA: TGCAGTGCTAGAAACCCGGGACTACTGTACTTC. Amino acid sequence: CSARNPGLLYF.

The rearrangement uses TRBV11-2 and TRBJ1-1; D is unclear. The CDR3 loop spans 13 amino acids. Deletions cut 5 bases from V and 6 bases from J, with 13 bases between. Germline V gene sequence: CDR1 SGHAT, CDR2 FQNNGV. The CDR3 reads CASSQRAGAEAFF. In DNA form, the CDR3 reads TGTGCCAGCAGCCAAAGGGCGGGCGCTGAAGCTTTCTTT.

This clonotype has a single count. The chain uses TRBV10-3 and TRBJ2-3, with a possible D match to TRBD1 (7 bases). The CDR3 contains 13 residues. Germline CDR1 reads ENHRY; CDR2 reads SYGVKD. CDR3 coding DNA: TGTGCTCAACGGGGGCAGGGGGAAGATACGCAGTATTTT. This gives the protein CAQRGQGEDTQYF.

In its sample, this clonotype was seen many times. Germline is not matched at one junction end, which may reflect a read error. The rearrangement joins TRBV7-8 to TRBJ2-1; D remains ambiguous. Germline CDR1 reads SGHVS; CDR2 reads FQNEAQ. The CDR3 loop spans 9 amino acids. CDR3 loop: CASSPGKSF. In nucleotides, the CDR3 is TGTGCCAGCAGCCCCGGTAAATCCTTC.

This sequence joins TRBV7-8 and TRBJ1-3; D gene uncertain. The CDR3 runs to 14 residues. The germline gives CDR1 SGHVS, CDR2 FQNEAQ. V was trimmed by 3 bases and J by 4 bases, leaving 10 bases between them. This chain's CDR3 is CASSFSTWGNTIYF. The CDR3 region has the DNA TGTGCCAGCAGCTTTTCGACATGGGGAAACACCATATATTTT.

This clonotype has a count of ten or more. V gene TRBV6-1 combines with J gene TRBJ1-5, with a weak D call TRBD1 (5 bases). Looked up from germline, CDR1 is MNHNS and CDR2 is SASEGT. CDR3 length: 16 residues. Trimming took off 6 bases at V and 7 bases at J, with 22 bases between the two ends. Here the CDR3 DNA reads TGTGCCAGCAGCGAGGGAGTGGGCAGGGTCGTACAGCCCCAGCATTTT. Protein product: CASSEGVGRVVQPQHF.

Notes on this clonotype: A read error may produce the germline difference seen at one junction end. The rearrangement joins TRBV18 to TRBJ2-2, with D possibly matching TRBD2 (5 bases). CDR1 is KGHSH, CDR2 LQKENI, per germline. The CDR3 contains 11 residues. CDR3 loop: CASSNTGELVF. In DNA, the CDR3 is TGTGCCAGCTCCAACACCGGGGAGCTGGTTTTT. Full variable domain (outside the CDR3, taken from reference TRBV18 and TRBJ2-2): NAGVMQNPRHLVRRRGQEARLRCSPMKGHSHVYWYRQLPEEGLKFMVYLQKENIIDESGMPKERFSAEFPKEGPSILRIQQVVRGDSAAYFCASSNTGELVFGEGSRLTVL.